Below, one T cell receptor (beta chain) is given with its context. The target antigen is unknown. The DNA ends 3 residues before the CDR3 does, and the rest of the CDR3 is filled in from the germline J gene. These data come from a study of T cells in women clearing cervical HPV infection. Study in general: Donors had HPV16-related CIN3 or worse; 2 had invasive cancer.

Broader study findings: CIN3+ cases had significantly higher TCR repertoire richness than controls, but evenness did not differ.

Sequenced by immunoSEQ multiplex PCR; TCRdb stores in-frame clones only, minus some. This repertoire comprises about 25,000 clones; its ten largest clones make up 3.7%. The germline V gene has CDR1 SNHLY and CDR2 FYNNEI. V shed 4 bases and J 3 bases; nucleotides not matched to a gene: 12. The CDR3 is 17 residues long. This clonotype was obtained from a woman between 18 and 70 years old with a cervical HPV16 infection that either progressed to CIN3+ or cleared (not recorded which). The sequencing input was blood buffy coat. The chain carries TRBV2 and TRBJ1-2, with TRBD1 matching over 9 bases. CDR3 bases read: TGTGCCAGCAGTGGGCGTCCCGGGACAGGGATCCACTATGGC. This encodes CASSGRPGTGIHYG. The whole CDR3 protein reads CASSGRPGTGIHYGYTF.